The clone carrying this TCR beta chain was counted many times. What it binds is unknown. This record belongs to a study of regulatory T cells in long-lasting Graves disease. The CDR3 totals 14 residues. The germline gives CDR1 SGHAT, CDR2 FQNNGV. With 3 bases removed from V and 1 base from J, the gap between germline ends came to 10 bases. Arm-PCR with iRepertoire HTBI primers amplified the CDR3 regions for these TCR beta libraries. TCRdb used MiXCR to reprocess the multiplex PCR reads, holding one entry per CDR3 protein. The sample lists about 340,000 distinct CDR3 sequences; around 19% were seen once. Time point indicated: persistent/refractory GD, antithyroid drugs over 5 years with positive TRAb. Construction of the TCR library relied on RNA isolated from PBMCs. It was an endocrinology department in Xi'an, China, that provided the patients. The study, taken as a whole, reports: Under persistent disease, TRBV28, TRBJ1-2 and TRBJ2-5 were used preferentially.

The sequencing here drew on peripheral blood mononuclear cells (PBMCs), taken when the disease was refractory, from a patient treated with antithyroid drugs. This rearrangement joins TRBV11-2 to TRBJ2-7, with TRBD1 as a possible D gene (6 bases). The receptor's source is a female donor with Graves disease. The CDR3 loop is CASSFQGISYEQYF. The CDR3 DNA follows: TGTGCCAGCAGCTTCCAGGGGATTTCCTACGAGCAGTACTTC.